Shown below are 2 T cell receptor beta chains from a single sample sequenced in a study of OX40 agonist ivuxolimab in advanced cancers. Profiled with immunoSEQ multiplex PCR; TCRdb holds only in-frame clones, not every one. This repertoire shows more than 12,000 clones, more than 75% found once; its top ten account for approximately 18%. Sequencing was performed on CD4+ or CD8+ T cells sorted from blood, taken in a trial of the OX40 agonist ivuxolimab. Source of these receptors: an adult with an advanced solid tumor such as melanoma, head and neck, liver or kidney cancer.

The V call is TRBV6-6, the J call TRBJ2-7, with D perhaps matching TRBD1 or TRBD2 (5 bases each). Germline-derived CDR1 and CDR2 are MNHNY and SVGAGI (reference sequence). The V and J ends lost 5 bases and 2 bases respectively, with 16 bases between them. This CDR3 has 15 amino acids. The CDR3 bases are TGTGCCAGCAGTGGGGGTTTGGGGCCAACCTACGAGCAGTACTTC. It encodes CASSGGLGPTYEQYF.

V usage is TRBV7-2 and J usage is TRBJ2-7; TRBD2 aligns across 13 bases. CDR1 SGHTA and CDR2 FQGNSA come from the germline V gene. The V segment lost 5 bases and the J segment 5 bases; nucleotides outside the gene matches: 12. The CDR3 has 17 residues. CDR3 residues: CASSATGLAGMLHEQYF. The CDR3 DNA reads TGTGCCAGCAGCGCCACGGGACTAGCGGGAATGTTGCACGAGCAGTACTTC.